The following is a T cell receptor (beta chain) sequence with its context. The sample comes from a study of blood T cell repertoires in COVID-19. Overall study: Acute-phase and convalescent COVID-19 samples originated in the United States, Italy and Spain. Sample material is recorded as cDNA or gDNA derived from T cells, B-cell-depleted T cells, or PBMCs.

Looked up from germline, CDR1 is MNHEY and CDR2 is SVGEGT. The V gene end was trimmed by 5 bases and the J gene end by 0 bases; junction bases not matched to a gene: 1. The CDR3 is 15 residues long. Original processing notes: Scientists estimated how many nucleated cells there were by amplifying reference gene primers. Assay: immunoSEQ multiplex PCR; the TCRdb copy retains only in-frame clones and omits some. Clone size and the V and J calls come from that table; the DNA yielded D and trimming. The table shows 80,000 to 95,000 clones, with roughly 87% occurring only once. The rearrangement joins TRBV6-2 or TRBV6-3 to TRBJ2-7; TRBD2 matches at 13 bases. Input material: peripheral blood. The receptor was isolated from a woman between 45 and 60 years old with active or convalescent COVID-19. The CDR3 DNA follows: TGTGCCAGCAGTCGACTAGCGGGGGGCTCCTACGAGCAGTACTTC. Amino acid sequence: CASSRLAGGSYEQYF.